This is a list of T cell receptor beta chains from one sample in a study of T cell repertoires in cytomegalovirus infection. Antigens for these TCRs are unknown. TCRdb recomputed calls from the reads with MiXCR, one row per CDR3 protein. Of about 770,000 distinct CDR3 sequences listed, roughly 28% were seen once; the top ten hold around 14%. The specimen was cultured CD8+ T cells from PBMCs, collected from culture after CMV antigen stimulation. The receptors were sampled from a human donor in good health (CMV status not recorded). Some clones in this sample may be carry-over from other donors' samples. Both conserved end residues are part of each CDR3. A D gene is named only where the DNA matches it firmly. Some rows mark clone size as missing; the rest say once, few, many or name a class of expanded clone.

clone_size	d_call	v_call	j_call	cdr3_aa	cdr3_nt
NA	TRBD2	TRBV19	TRBJ2-1	CASEGDPLGGGAYNVQFF	TGTGCCAGTGAGGGGGACCCGCTCGGCGGGGGGGCCTACAATGTGCAGTTCTTC
few	TRBD1	TRBV10-3	TRBJ1-1	CAIRPGTGDLTEAFF	TGTGCCATCAGACCCGGGACAGGGGATTTGACTGAAGCTTTCTTT
NA	NA	TRBV7-3	TRBJ2-1	CASSPGGGFYSYNDQFF	TGTGCCAGCAGCCCAGGGGGGGGGTTTTACTCCTACAATGATCAGTTCTTC
many	NA	TRBV19	TRBJ2-7	CASTLGPGSDEQYF	TGTGCCAGTACCCTCGGGCCGGGGTCGGACGAGCAGTACTTC
NA	TRBD2	TRBV5-6	TRBJ2-3	CASIEGLASTDTQYF	TGTGCCAGCATTGAGGGACTAGCCAGCACAGATACGCAGTATTTT
NA	NA	TRBV5-1	TRBJ2-7	CASSWDPGGYEQYF	TGCGCCAGCAGCTGGGACCCAGGCGGCTACGAGCAGTACTTC
NA	NA	TRBV9	TRBJ2-5	CASSVGWGLQETQYF	TGTGCCAGCAGCGTAGGCTGGGGCCTCCAGGAGACCCAGTACTTC
many	NA	TRBV12-3/TRBV12-4	TRBJ1-1	CASSFIIGREDTEAFF	TGTGCCAGCAGTTTCATAATAGGCAGGGAGGACACTGAAGCTTTCTTT
many	TRBD1	TRBV27	TRBJ1-5	CASNPQGQDQPQHF	TGTGCCAGCAATCCACAGGGGCAAGATCAGCCCCAGCATTTT
few	NA	TRBV10-3	TRBJ2-7	CAISESNTAYEQYF	TGTGCCATCAGTGAGTCGAACACAGCCTACGAGCAGTACTTC
NA	NA	TRBV11-2	TRBJ2-1	CASNQGEYERIEQFF	TGTGCCAGCAACCAAGGGGAATACGAACGAATTGAGCAGTTCTTC
few	NA	TRBV6-5	TRBJ2-5	CASSYSGPRGGTQYF	TGTGCCAGCAGTTACTCGGGACCTCGAGGGGGGACCCAGTACTTC
many	TRBD2	TRBV28	TRBJ2-5	CASSLLRGGKTQYF	TGTGCCAGCAGTCTCTTGCGGGGGGGAAAGACCCAGTACTTC
NA	NA	TRBV12-5	TRBJ2-1	CASGLVGWGRGEQFF	TGTGCTAGTGGTTTGGTAGGGTGGGGGAGAGGCGAGCAGTTCTTC
NA	TRBD2	TRBV4-2	TRBJ2-1	CASSQNQSGEYNEQFF	TGTGCCAGCAGCCAAAATCAGAGCGGGGAATACAATGAGCAGTTCTTC
many	TRBD2	TRBV7-2	TRBJ2-3	CASSIQRGASTDTQYF	TGTGCCAGCAGCATTCAGCGGGGGGCAAGTACAGATACGCAGTATTTT
NA	NA	TRBV7-9	TRBJ1-6	CASSYLDKTLHF	TGTGCCAGCAGCTACCTTGACAAAACCCTCCACTTT
once	NA	TRBV10-3	TRBJ2-2	CAILTARYPTNTGELFF	TGTGCCATCCTAACAGCGCGTTACCCTACTAACACCGGGGAGCTGTTTTTT
NA	TRBD2	TRBV7-9	TRBJ2-7	CASSLIAGWYEQYF	TGTGCCAGCAGCTTAATAGCGGGATGGTACGAGCAGTACTTC
few	NA	TRBV7-9	TRBJ2-1	CASDPGNEQFF	TGTGCCAGCGACCCAGGCAATGAGCAGTTCTTC
NA	TRBD1	TRBV19	TRBJ1-6	CASSGQFKEPLHF	TGTGCCAGCTCGGGACAGTTCAAGGAACCCCTCCACTTT
few	NA	TRBV6-5	TRBJ2-1	CASSSTSRPYNEQFF	TGTGCCAGCAGTTCCACTAGCCGCCCCTACAATGAGCAGTTCTTC
many	TRBD1	TRBV7-3	TRBJ1-2	CASSYGGTGDGYTF	TGTGCCAGCAGCTACGGCGGGACAGGCGACGGCTACACCTTC